These 30 T cell receptor beta chains originate from one sample sequenced in a study of cytomegalovirus exposure and HLA in healthy donors. 60 Vbeta and 13 Jbeta primers were used in PCR. Profiled with immunoSEQ multiplex PCR; TCRdb holds only in-frame clones, not every one. In the table there are more than 75,000 clones, roughly three quarters of which are singletons. Input material: PBMCs. All receptors derive from a woman aged 40 to 50 in good health and CMV-seropositive.

The V gene is TRBV5-1, the J gene TRBJ2-7; D ambiguous. The CDR3 runs 13 residues. The V end was cut by 4 bases, the J end by 4 bases, with 12 bases between. From germline, CDR1 is SGHRS and CDR2 YFSETQ. The CDR3 loop reads CASSPHRSYEQYF. For the CDR3, the DNA is TGCGCCAGCAGCCCCCATCGTAGTTACGAGCAGTACTTC. Together with reference TRBV5-1 and TRBJ2-7, the CDR3 gives the full variable domain: KAGVTQTPRYLIKTRGQQVTLSCSPISGHRSVSWYQQTPGQGLQFLFEYFSETQRNKGNFPGRFSGRQFSNSRSEMNVSTLELGDSALYLCASSPHRSYEQYFGPGTRLTVT.

The rearrangement links TRBV6-1 to TRBJ2-3, with TRBD1 as a possible D gene (6 bases). The CDR3 consists of 14 residues. Germline-derived CDR1 and CDR2 are MNHNS and SASEGT. V lost 2 bases to trimming and J lost 2 bases, with 8 bases between them. DNA of the CDR3: TGTGCCAGCAGTGAACTGGGGGCCACAGATACGCAGTATTTT. It translates to CASSELGATDTQYF.

The CDR3, as DNA: TGTGCCAGTCACGGACAGGGACAAACTGAAGCTTTCTTT. This codes for CASHGQGQTEAFF. The J gene is TRBJ1-1, the V gene TRBV19, with 8 nucleotides matching TRBD1. Germline CDR1 and CDR2: LNHDA and SQIVND (reference sequence). The CDR3 runs 13 residues. The ends lost 8 bases at V and 5 bases at J; junction bases unmatched: 7.

The chain couples TRBV10-3 to TRBJ2-7; possible D gene TRBD2, 5 bases. The length of the CDR3 is 12 residues. The V end lost 2 bases, the J end lost 3 bases, and 5 bases lay between the germline ends. Germline lookup yields CDR1 ENHRY and CDR2 SYGVKD. The CDR3 nucleotides are TGTGCCATCAGTGAGCGGGACTACGAGCAGTACTTC. The encoded protein is CAISERDYEQYF.

The chain has TRBV19 and TRBJ1-3; 7 bases fit TRBD1. CDR1 and CDR2 from the germline V gene are LNHDA and SQIVND (reference sequence). Unmatched junction bases numbered 15, after V lost 4 bases and J lost 0 bases. The CDR3 loop spans 19 amino acids. The CDR3 DNA follows: TGTGCCAGTAGTAATTGGGACACAGGGGACCGACTCTCTGGAAACACCATATATTTT. The encoded protein is CASSNWDTGDRLSGNTIYF.

In its sample, this clone was seen once. The chain carries TRBV21-1 and TRBJ2-6; TRBD1 is the table's D call and was not checked against the DNA. TRBV21-1 is a pseudogene. This CDR3 region has 18 residues. Written as DNA, the CDR3 is TGTGCCAGCAGGCGCCCGAGGGACAGGTACTCTGGGGCCAACGTCCTGACTTTC. This translates into CASRRPRDRYSGANVLTF.

The V gene is TRBV18, the J gene TRBJ1-6; weak D call: TRBD1 (6 bases). V was pared by 6 bases and J by 5 bases, with 11 bases between. This CDR3 region has 14 residues. Germline V gives CDR1 KGHSH, CDR2 LQKENI. CDR3 loop: CASSAQGDNSPLHF. The CDR3 DNA sequence: TGTGCCAGCTCGGCACAGGGTGATAATTCACCCCTCCACTTT.

The chain combines TRBV28 with TRBJ2-7; TRBD1 matches 11 bases. Looked up from germline, CDR1 is MDHEN and CDR2 is SYDVKM. With 3 bases clipped from V and 7 bases from J, the junction kept 11 bases outside the gene matches. The CDR3 totals 16 residues. CDR3 bases: TGTGCCAGCAGTTTGATCTTTGGACAGGGGGCTGGGGAGCAGTACTTC. Translated, it gives CASSLIFGQGAGEQYF.

This clone was observed a few times. The chain combines TRBV6-5 with TRBJ2-1; no definite D call. Per the germline V gene, CDR1 is MNHEY and CDR2 is SVGAGI. Trimming removed 6 bases at V and 3 bases at J, with 12 bases between. The CDR3 length is 14 residues. The CDR3 reads CASRTPRGYNEQFF. The CDR3 DNA reads TGTGCCAGCAGGACTCCTCGAGGCTACAATGAGCAGTTCTTC.

The chain is built from TRBV15 and TRBJ1-6; D might be TRBD1 (5 bases). V was clipped by 3 bases and J by 7 bases, with 22 bases between them. This CDR3 region has 18 residues. Per the germline V gene, CDR1 is LNHNV and CDR2 is YYDKDF (reference sequence). CDR3 sequence (DNA): TGTGCCACCAGCAGGGATGGGACCGGGAGTGTCCTGAATTCACCCCTCCACTTT. Encoded protein: CATSRDGTGSVLNSPLHF.

The gene calls are TRBV6-4 and TRBJ2-2, with D possibly TRBD1 on 6 matching bases. Germline CDR1 and CDR2: MRHNA and SNTAGT. With 3 bases removed from V and 1 base from J, the gap between germline ends came to 6 bases. The CDR3 sequence is 14 residues long. In DNA form, the CDR3 reads TGTGCCAGCAGTGAGACAGGGAACACCGGGGAGCTGTTTTTT. This codes for CASSETGNTGELFF.

The chain recombines TRBV7-9 with TRBJ2-5; D is possibly TRBD2 (5 bases). In germline, CDR1 is SEHNR, CDR2 FQNEAQ (reference sequence). The germline V and J ends were trimmed by 3 bases and 4 bases, with 9 bases remaining between them. The CDR3 extends over 13 amino acids. The DNA of the CDR3 is TGTGCCAGCAGCTTGGCGGGCCCAGAGACCCAGTACTTC. It yields the protein CASSLAGPETQYF.

The V and J genes are TRBV6-4 and TRBJ2-1; 11 positions match TRBD2. Trimming cost V 0 bases and J 6 bases; bases outside gene matches: 1. This CDR3 spans 15 amino acids. Germline CDR1 MRHNA, CDR2 SNTAGT. As DNA, the CDR3 is TGTGCCAGCAGTGACTCTAGCGGGGGGGCCAATGAGCAGTTCTTC. Its protein is CASSDSSGGANEQFF.

CDR3 protein: CAGQVPPYNEQFF. The DNA for the CDR3 is TGTGCCGGACAGGTTCCCCCCTACAATGAGCAGTTCTTC. The chain is built from TRBV2 and TRBJ2-1, with TRBD1 identical over 7 bases. CDR3 length equals 13 residues. From germline, CDR1 is SNHLY and CDR2 FYNNEI. With V trimmed by 11 bases and J by 2 bases, 6 bases remained unmatched.

The chain combines TRBV5-1 with TRBJ2-1; tentatively, D is TRBD1 (5 bases). Trimming cost V 4 bases and J 0 bases, with 14 bases left between them. Germline assignment: CDR1 SGHRS and CDR2 YFSETQ. The CDR3 extends over 16 amino acids. This CDR3 reads CASSAGIISSYNEQFF. In nucleotides, the CDR3 is TGCGCCAGCAGCGCAGGGATTATAAGCTCCTACAATGAGCAGTTCTTC.

The V and J genes are TRBV5-1 and TRBJ2-1, with 8 bases fitting TRBD2. CDR3 length: 15 amino acids. J lost 6 bases, V lost 0 bases, and 5 bases had no gene match. CDR1 is SGHRS, CDR2 YFSETQ, per germline. CDR3 region: CASSLEGTSLNEQFF. For the CDR3, the DNA is TGCGCCAGCAGCTTGGAAGGGACTAGTCTCAATGAGCAGTTCTTC.

The V gene is TRBV7-9, the J gene TRBJ2-5; 11 bases match TRBD2. This CDR3 contains 16 residues. CDR1 and CDR2 from the germline V gene are SEHNR and FQNEAQ (reference sequence). J gave up 5 bases and V 6 bases, and 11 bases lay outside the gene matches. In DNA, the CDR3 is TGTGCCAGCAGTTTAATTCTGACTAGCGGGACCGAGACCCAGTACTTC. Protein sequence: CASSLILTSGTETQYF. The variable domain in full, completed from reference TRBV7-9 and TRBJ2-5, reads DTGVSQNPRHKITKRGQNVTFRCDPISEHNRLYWYRQTLGQGPEFLTYFQNEAQLEKSRLLSDRFSAERPKGSFSTLEIQRTEQGDSAMYLCASSLILTSGTETQYFGPGTRLLVL.

The chain recombines TRBV7-9 with TRBJ1-2, with TRBD1 as a possible D gene (6 bases). The CDR3 sequence is 14 residues long. V lost 5 bases and J lost 1, with 11 bases in between. From germline, CDR1 is SEHNR and CDR2 FQNEAQ (reference sequence). The CDR3: CASSRRTDNYGYTF. CDR3 nucleotide sequence: TGTGCCAGCAGCCGGAGGACAGATAACTATGGCTACACCTTC.

This sequence joins TRBV14 and TRBJ2-3; possibly TRBD1 for D (5 bases). From germline, CDR1 is SGHDN and CDR2 FVKESK. The length of the CDR3 is 15 residues. Trimming removed 4 bases at V and 6 bases at J, with 17 bases between. The CDR3 DNA reads TGTGCCAGCAGCCGTTTTAAGGGAAGGGGCGATACGCAGTATTTT. It yields the protein CASSRFKGRGDTQYF.

This clone was detected a few times. The chain uses TRBV6-5 and TRBJ1-5; D gene ambiguous. V lost 6 bases, J lost 6 bases, and 18 bases lay in between. CDR1 is MNHEY and CDR2 is SVGAGI in the germline V gene. There are 15 residues in the CDR3. The CDR3 protein is CASSPKGGFPQPQHF. CDR3 sequence (DNA): TGTGCCAGCAGCCCAAAAGGAGGGTTTCCTCAGCCCCAGCATTTT.

The chain links TRBV18 to TRBJ1-1; TRBD1 matches 10 bases. The germline gives CDR1 KGHSH, CDR2 LQKENI. This CDR3 region has 15 residues. With 2 bases clipped from V and 5 bases from J, the junction kept 5 bases outside the gene matches. The CDR3 sequence: CASSPGGQGRTEAFF. CDR3 nucleotide sequence: TGTGCCAGCTCACCAGGGGGACAGGGGAGGACTGAAGCTTTCTTT.

This clone has more than one count but fewer than ten. This CDR3 fails to terminate in the conserved phenylalanine or tryptophan, so it likely reflects a read error. The chain has TRBV27 and TRBJ1-1, with no clear D. Germline CDR1 and CDR2: MNHEY and SMNVEV (reference sequence). The CDR3 length is 13 residues. Trimming pared 3 bases from V and 2 bases from J, leaving 7 bases between. This CDR3 is CASSFNSNTEAFV. The CDR3 DNA follows: TGTGCCAGCAGTTTCAACAGTAACACTGAAGCTTTCGTT.

This chain joins TRBV4-2 and TRBJ2-1, with 7 positions matching TRBD2. The CDR3 consists of 15 residues. The germline V gene encodes CDR1 LGHNA and CDR2 YNFKEQ. V lost 4 bases, J lost 5 bases, and 8 bases stayed unmatched. CDR3: CASSRAGEGNNEQFF. The DNA of the CDR3 is TGTGCCAGCAGCCGGGCGGGAGAAGGTAACAATGAGCAGTTCTTC.

The chain has TRBV19 and TRBJ1-2, with a possible D match to TRBD1 (5 bases). V was pared by 5 bases and J by 3 bases, with 10 bases between. Germline V gene sequence: CDR1 LNHDA, CDR2 SQIVND (reference sequence). The CDR3 runs to 13 residues. The CDR3 spells CASSPLGDYGYTF. In nucleotides, the CDR3 is TGTGCCAGTAGTCCGTTAGGGGACTATGGCTACACCTTC.

The chain links TRBV30 to TRBJ1-1, with 7 bases aligning to TRBD1. The CDR3 is made up of 13 amino acids. Unmatched junction bases numbered 7, after V lost 5 bases and J lost 4 bases. From germline, CDR1 is GTSNPN and CDR2 SVGIG (reference sequence). This chain's CDR3 is CAWEGPGGTEAFF. CDR3 bases: TGTGCCTGGGAAGGCCCAGGGGGCACTGAAGCTTTCTTT.

V usage is TRBV29-1 and J usage is TRBJ1-1, with a tentative D call TRBD1 (5 bases). Germline CDR1 and CDR2: SQVTM and ANQGSEA. V lost 4 bases to trimming and J lost 5 bases, with 14 bases between them. The CDR3 runs 13 residues. The CDR3, as DNA: TGCAGCGTTGGGGGGGGTGTAGGAACTGAAGCTTTCTTT. Its protein product is CSVGGGVGTEAFF. Filled out from reference TRBV29-1 and TRBJ1-1, the complete variable domain reads SAVISQKPSRDICQRGTSLTIQCQVDSQVTMMFWYRQQPGQSLTLIATANQGSEATYESGFVIDKFPISRPNLTFSTLTVSNMSPEDSSIYLCSVGGGVGTEAFFGQGTRLTVV.

V is TRBV28 and J is TRBJ2-2, with TRBD2 matching over 9 bases. V gave up 5 bases and J gave up 6 bases; unmatched junction bases: 7. Germline CDR1 reads MDHEN; CDR2 reads SYDVKM. The CDR3 is 15 amino acids. The CDR3 nucleotides are TGTGCCAGCAGTGGCGGGGGGGCAGGGCCCGGGGAGCTGTTTTTT. Amino acid sequence: CASSGGGAGPGELFF.

The V call is TRBV9, the J call TRBJ2-7; D is possibly TRBD2 (6 bases). Trimming shortened V by 3 bases and J by 6 bases, and 19 bases separated the two germline ends. The germline gives CDR1 SGDLS, CDR2 YYNGEE. The CDR3 is made up of 15 amino acids. In nucleotides, the CDR3 is TGTGCCAGCAGCGGGAGGGGTAGTTGGCACACCGAGCAGTACTTC. It codes for CASSGRGSWHTEQYF.

V and J are TRBV29-1 and TRBJ2-1; 9 nucleotides agree with TRBD1. The CDR3 loop spans 12 amino acids. CDR1 is SQVTM and CDR2 is ANQGSEA in the germline V gene. The V gene end was trimmed by 7 bases and the J gene end by 7 bases; junction bases not matched to a gene: 5. CDR3 coding DNA: TGCAGCGGCAACAGGGGGCCGAATGAGCAGTTCTTC. Its protein product is CSGNRGPNEQFF.

The rearrangement joins TRBV2 to TRBJ2-1; TRBD2 matches at 8 bases. Germline CDR1 SNHLY, CDR2 FYNNEI. This CDR3 has 16 residues. Trimming at V came to 10 bases and at J to 0 bases, leaving 11 bases not matched to a gene. The CDR3 reads CAIIPLAGSSYNEQFF. CDR3 in DNA: TGTGCCATCATCCCCTTAGCGGGGAGCTCCTACAATGAGCAGTTCTTC.